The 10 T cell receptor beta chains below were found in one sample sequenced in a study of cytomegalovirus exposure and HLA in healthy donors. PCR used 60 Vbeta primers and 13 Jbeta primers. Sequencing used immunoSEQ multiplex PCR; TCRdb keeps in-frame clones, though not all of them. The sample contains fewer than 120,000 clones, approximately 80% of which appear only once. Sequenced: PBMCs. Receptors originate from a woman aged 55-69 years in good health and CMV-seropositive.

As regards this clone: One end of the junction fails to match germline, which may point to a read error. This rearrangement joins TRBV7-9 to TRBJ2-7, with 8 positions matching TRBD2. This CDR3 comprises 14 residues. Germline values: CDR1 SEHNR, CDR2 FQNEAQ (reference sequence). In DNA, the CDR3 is TGTTCCAGCAGTTTTTACGGGAGGGCCTACGAGCAGTACTTC. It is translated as CSSSFYGRAYEQYF.

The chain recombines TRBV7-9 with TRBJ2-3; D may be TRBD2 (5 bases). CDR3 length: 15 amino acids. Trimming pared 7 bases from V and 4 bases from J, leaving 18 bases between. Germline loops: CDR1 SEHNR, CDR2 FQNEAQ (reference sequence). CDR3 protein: CASTPFGVISDTQYF. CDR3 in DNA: TGTGCCAGCACCCCGTTCGGGGTAATATCAGATACGCAGTATTTT.

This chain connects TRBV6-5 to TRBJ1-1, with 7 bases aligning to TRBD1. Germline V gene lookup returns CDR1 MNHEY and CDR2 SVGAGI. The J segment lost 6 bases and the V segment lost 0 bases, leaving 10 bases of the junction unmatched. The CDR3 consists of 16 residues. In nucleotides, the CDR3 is TGTGCCAGCAGTTACTCGAGGGCAGGGGGTTCCTCTGAAGCTTTCTTT. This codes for CASSYSRAGGSSEAFF.

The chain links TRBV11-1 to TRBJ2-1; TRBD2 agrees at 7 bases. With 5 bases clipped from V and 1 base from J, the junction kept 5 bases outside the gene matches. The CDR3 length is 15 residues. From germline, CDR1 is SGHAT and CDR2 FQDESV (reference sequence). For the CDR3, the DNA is TGTGCCAGCAGCCAAGGACTAGTATCCTACAATGAGCAGTTCTTC. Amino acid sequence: CASSQGLVSYNEQFF.

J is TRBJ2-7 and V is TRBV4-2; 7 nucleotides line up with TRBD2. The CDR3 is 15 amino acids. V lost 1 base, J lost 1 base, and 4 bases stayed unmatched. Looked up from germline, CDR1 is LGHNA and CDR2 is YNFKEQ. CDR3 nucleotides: TGTGCCAGCAGCCAAGTGGGGGAGGGATCCTACGAGCAGTACTTC. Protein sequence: CASSQVGEGSYEQYF.

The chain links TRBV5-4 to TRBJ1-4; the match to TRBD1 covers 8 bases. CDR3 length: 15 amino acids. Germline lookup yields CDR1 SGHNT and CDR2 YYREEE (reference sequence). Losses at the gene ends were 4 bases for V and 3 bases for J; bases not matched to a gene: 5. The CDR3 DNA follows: TGTGCCAGCAGCGACAGGGGATCATCTAATGAAAAACTGTTTTTT. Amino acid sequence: CASSDRGSSNEKLFF.

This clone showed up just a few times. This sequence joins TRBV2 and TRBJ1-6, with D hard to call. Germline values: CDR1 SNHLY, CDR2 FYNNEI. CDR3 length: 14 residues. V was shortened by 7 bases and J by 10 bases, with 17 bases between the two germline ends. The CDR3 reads CASNPGFEGSPLHF. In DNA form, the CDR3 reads TGTGCCAGCAATCCGGGATTCGAAGGGTCACCCCTCCACTTT.

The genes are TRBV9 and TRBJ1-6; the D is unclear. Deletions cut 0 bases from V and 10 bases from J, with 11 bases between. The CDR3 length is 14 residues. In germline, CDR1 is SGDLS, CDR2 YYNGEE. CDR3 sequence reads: CASSVAGPESPLHF. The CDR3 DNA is TGTGCCAGCAGCGTAGCCGGCCCGGAGTCACCCCTCCACTTT.

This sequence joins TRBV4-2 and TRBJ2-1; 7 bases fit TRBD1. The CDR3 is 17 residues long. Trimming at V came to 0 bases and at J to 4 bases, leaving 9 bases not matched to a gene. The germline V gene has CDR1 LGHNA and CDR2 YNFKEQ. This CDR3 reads CASSQEMAGTAYNEQFF. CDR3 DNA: TGTGCCAGCAGCCAAGAAATGGCCGGGACAGCGTACAATGAGCAGTTCTTC.

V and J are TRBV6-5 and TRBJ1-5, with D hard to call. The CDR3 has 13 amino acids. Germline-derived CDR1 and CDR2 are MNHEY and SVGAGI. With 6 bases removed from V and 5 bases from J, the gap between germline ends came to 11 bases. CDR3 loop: CASSRNRDQPQHF. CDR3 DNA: TGTGCCAGCAGCCGTAACAGAGATCAGCCCCAGCATTTT.